The clone carrying this T cell receptor (beta chain) was seen a handful of times. The antigen remains undetermined. This sample is part of a study of early T cells in non-severe SARS-CoV-2 infection. At the level of the study: Unsorted whole-blood RNA was sequenced in bulk, leaving chains unpaired.

Researchers tagged individual cDNA molecules with unique molecular identifiers. TCRdb recomputed calls from the 5' RACE reads with MiXCR, one row per CDR3 protein. There are fewer than 100,000 distinct CDR3 sequences in the sample; around 17% occur only once, and approximately 2.6% lies in the top ten. The V end was cut by 2 bases, the J end by 6 bases, with 25 bases between. Germline V lookup: CDR1 SGHAT, CDR2 FQNNGV. The CDR3 covers 18 residues. Study-wide results and limits: Using VDJdb, the matching emphasized anti-spike CD8 responses while missing private and CD4 specificities.

The sequence was obtained from an adult who was a healthcare worker with PCR-confirmed SARS-CoV-2 infection or an uninfected control (not recorded which). Sequences were obtained from whole blood. This chain uses TRBV11-2 with TRBJ2-5; D uncertain. The CDR3 DNA reads as TGTGCCAGCAGCTTATTCACTTCCCCAGATTGGAGTGGGAAGACCCAGTACTTC. This codes for CASSLFTSPDWSGKTQYF.